Following are 25 T cell receptor beta chains from one sample sequenced in a study of somatic mutations in cytotoxic T cells in rheumatoid arthritis. The method was immunoSEQ multiplex PCR; TCRdb's version includes in-frame clones alone and lacks a portion of them. The sample lists about 18,000 clones, 82% occurring once. The sample taken for sequencing was CD8+ T cells sorted from blood. The receptors come from an adult with rheumatoid arthritis.

The rearrangement joins TRBV5-1 to TRBJ2-7; 7 positions agree with TRBD2. CDR3 size: 14 residues. With V trimmed by 0 bases and J by 3 bases, 3 bases remained unmatched. Germline V gene sequence: CDR1 SGHRS, CDR2 YFSETQ. Here the CDR3 reads CASSLGGEGYEQYF. In nucleotides, the CDR3 is TGCGCCAGCAGCTTGGGAGGGGAGGGCTACGAGCAGTACTTC. Based on the CDR3 plus reference TRBV5-1 and TRBJ2-7, the full variable domain is KAGVTQTPRYLIKTRGQQVTLSCSPISGHRSVSWYQQTPGQGLQFLFEYFSETQRNKGNFPGRFSGRQFSNSRSEMNVSTLELGDSALYLCASSLGGEGYEQYFGPGTRLTVT.

This chain links TRBV5-1 with TRBJ1-1; 10 bases map to TRBD1. Germline CDR1 reads SGHRS; CDR2 reads YFSETQ. CDR3 size: 18 residues. With V trimmed by 0 bases and J by 0 bases, 8 bases remained unmatched. CDR3 loop: CASSLGPTGGEMNTEAFF. In DNA form, the CDR3 reads TGCGCCAGCAGCTTGGGGCCGACAGGGGGCGAGATGAACACTGAAGCTTTCTTT.

This clone showed up just a few times. The J gene is TRBJ1-1, the V gene TRBV12-5; tentatively, D is TRBD1 (5 bases). The CDR3 runs to 11 residues. V gave up 5 bases and J gave up 8 bases, with 9 bases separating them. Germline CDR1 is LGHNT and CDR2 is FRNRAP. The CDR3 loop reads CASGDSYEAFF. CDR3 nucleotides: TGTGCTAGTGGTGACAGCTACGAAGCTTTCTTT.

This clone came up a few times. V and J are TRBV19 and TRBJ1-1; D is possibly TRBD1 (6 bases). Trimming removed 7 bases from V and 0 bases from J, with 18 bases in between. This CDR3 spans 16 amino acids. Germline V lookup: CDR1 LNHDA, CDR2 SQIVND (reference sequence). CDR3 residues: CASIPETGKMNTEAFF. The CDR3 nucleotides are TGTGCCAGTATCCCTGAGACAGGAAAAATGAACACTGAAGCTTTCTTT.

The J gene is TRBJ2-5, the V gene TRBV11-2; D perhaps matches TRBD2 (5 bases). V lost 0 bases to trimming and J lost 5 bases, with 19 bases between them. The V gene's germline CDR1 is SGHAT and CDR2 FQNNGV. There are 17 residues in the CDR3. This CDR3 reads CASSLDGRQLAEETQYF. CDR3 nucleotides: TGTGCCAGCAGCTTAGATGGCCGTCAGCTAGCAGAGGAGACCCAGTACTTC. The whole variable domain, remainder taken from reference TRBV11-2 and TRBJ2-5, is EAGVAQSPRYKIIEKRQSVAFWCNPISGHATLYWYQQILGQGPKLLIQFQNNGVVDDSQLPKDRFSAERLKGVDSTLKIQPAKLEDSAVYLCASSLDGRQLAEETQYFGPGTRLLVL.

The chain links TRBV13 to TRBJ2-1; D gene unclear. This CDR3 spans 14 amino acids. V was shortened by 3 bases and J by 4 bases, with 10 bases between the two germline ends. The germline V gene has CDR1 PRHDT and CDR2 FYEKMQ (reference sequence). This CDR3 is CASSFVTFYNEQFF. Written as DNA, the CDR3 is TGTGCCAGCAGCTTTGTTACTTTTTACAATGAGCAGTTCTTC.

The chain combines TRBV6-5 with TRBJ2-7, with D possibly matching TRBD1 (5 bases). From germline, CDR1 is MNHEY and CDR2 SVGAGI. V lost 1 base, J lost 7 bases, and 11 bases lay in between. CDR3 length: 13 amino acids. CDR3 region: CASSYYRGYEQYF. For the CDR3, the DNA is TGTGCCAGCAGTTACTATAGGGGATATGAGCAGTACTTC.

The chain joins TRBV13 to TRBJ2-5, with 7 bases matching TRBD1. The J segment lost 2 bases and the V segment lost 3 bases, leaving 9 bases of the junction unmatched. The CDR3 loop spans 16 amino acids. CDR1 and CDR2 from the germline V gene are PRHDT and FYEKMQ (reference sequence). CDR3 amino acids: CASSLSTGANQETQYF. The CDR3, as DNA: TGTGCCAGCAGCTTGTCCACAGGGGCCAATCAAGAGACCCAGTACTTC.

V and J are TRBV19 and TRBJ2-1; 7 bases are shared with TRBD1. The length of the CDR3 is 12 residues. V gave up 8 bases and J gave up 8 bases; unmatched junction bases: 6. Germline assignment: CDR1 LNHDA and CDR2 SQIVND (reference sequence). This CDR3 is CASGTDMDEQFF. Here the CDR3 DNA reads TGTGCCAGTGGGACAGATATGGATGAGCAGTTCTTC.

The gene calls are TRBV11-1 and TRBJ2-7; 7 bases fit TRBD2. J was trimmed by 5 bases and V by 4 bases; bases with no gene match: 8. The CDR3 totals 14 residues. In germline, CDR1 is SGHAT, CDR2 FQDESV (reference sequence). The CDR3 loop reads CASSSGGGIHEQYF. In DNA form, the CDR3 reads TGTGCCAGCAGCTCGGGGGGAGGGATCCACGAGCAGTACTTC.

The chain has TRBV4-1 and TRBJ1-2; no firm D call. This CDR3 contains 15 residues. Germline loops: CDR1 MGHRA, CDR2 YSYEKL. Deletions cut 0 bases from V and 5 bases from J, with 13 bases between. The chain's CDR3 is CASSQDKARFYGYTF. The CDR3 DNA reads TGCGCCAGCAGCCAAGATAAGGCCCGTTTTTATGGCTACACCTTC.

The V gene is TRBV4-1, the J gene TRBJ2-5; D tentatively reads TRBD1 or TRBD2 (5 bases each). V lost 4 bases, J lost 2 bases, and 11 bases lay in between. The CDR3 is made up of 14 amino acids. Germline V gene data show CDR1 as MGHRA and CDR2 as YSYEKL. This CDR3 is CASSRAWGQETQYF. CDR3 DNA sequence: TGCGCCAGCAGCCGGGCCTGGGGGCAAGAGACCCAGTACTTC.

The chain carries TRBV19 and TRBJ1-1, with D unclear. Germline V gives CDR1 LNHDA, CDR2 SQIVND (reference sequence). The CDR3 covers 14 residues. Deletions cut 3 bases from V and 0 bases from J, with 8 bases between. CDR3 sequence reads: CASSIFHLNTEAFF. The CDR3 DNA sequence: TGTGCCAGTAGTATCTTCCACCTGAACACTGAAGCTTTCTTT.

The J gene is TRBJ1-2, the V gene TRBV10-2, with 9 bases that match TRBD1. V was clipped by 3 bases and J by 3 bases; unmatched bases: 14. This CDR3 is built from 18 residues. Germline V lookup: CDR1 WSHSY, CDR2 SAAADI. The CDR3 nucleotides read TGCGCCAGCAGTGAAGACGGGGGACAGGGTGGTTTGGACTATGGCTACACCTTC. This sequence encodes CASSEDGGQGGLDYGYTF.

Remarks on this clone: Other DNA sequences in the sample encode the same CDR3. V and J are TRBV27 and TRBJ1-1; D remains unclear. The CDR3 is made up of 14 amino acids. The germline CDR1 and CDR2 sequences are MNHEY and SMNVEV (reference sequence). The V end lost 2 bases, the J end lost 1 base, and 8 bases lay between the germline ends. The chain's CDR3 is CASSLGGQNTEAFF. CDR3 sequence (DNA): TGTGCCAGCAGTTTAGGCGGGCAGAACACTGAAGCTTTCTTT.

Only a few counts were recorded for this clone. The V gene is TRBV9, the J gene TRBJ2-3; 13 bases align to TRBD2. The germline gives CDR1 SGDLS, CDR2 YYNGEE. Trimming removed 0 bases from V and 3 bases from J; junction bases left unmatched: 1. The CDR3 sequence is 16 residues long. The CDR3 nucleotides are TGTGCCAGCAGCGTAGAACTAGCGGGAGGGACAGATACGCAGTATTTT. Translation gives CASSVELAGGTDTQYF. Using reference TRBV9 and TRBJ2-3 for the parts outside the CDR3, the full variable domain is DSGVTQTPKHLITATGQRVTLRCSPRSGDLSVYWYQQSLDQGLQFLIQYYNGEERAKGNILERFSAQQFPDLHSELNLSSLELGDSALYFCASSVELAGGTDTQYFGPGTRLTVL.

This clone ranks as medium-sized (0.01 to 0.1%). The rearrangement joins TRBV30 to TRBJ2-2, with D possibly being TRBD2 (6 bases). The germline V gene has CDR1 GTSNPN and CDR2 SVGIG (reference sequence). CDR3 length: 12 residues. Trimming removed 4 bases at V and 6 bases at J, with 9 bases between. This CDR3 is CAWNSGAGELFF. CDR3 in DNA: TGTGCCTGGAATTCGGGGGCCGGGGAGCTGTTTTTT.

This chain joins TRBV19 and TRBJ1-2, with 9 bases aligning to TRBD1. The CDR3 covers 13 residues. Germline assignment: CDR1 LNHDA and CDR2 SQIVND (reference sequence). V was clipped by 5 bases and J by 5 bases; unmatched bases: 3. CDR3 region: CASSVTGGYGYTF. The CDR3 nucleotides are TGTGCCAGTAGTGTGACAGGGGGGTATGGCTACACCTTC.

CDR3 sequence (DNA): TGCAGCGTTGCAGAAAATGCCTACGAGCAGTACTTC. Translation: CSVAENAYEQYF. This chain links TRBV29-1 with TRBJ2-7; D gene ambiguous. V lost 4 bases, J lost 2 bases, and 9 bases lay in between. CDR1 is SQVTM, CDR2 ANQGSEA, per germline. This CDR3 is built from 12 residues.

This sequence joins TRBV6-4 and TRBJ2-3; 11 nucleotides match TRBD2. V lost 5 bases, J lost 3 bases, and 4 bases stayed unmatched. The CDR3 sequence is 15 residues long. CDR1 is MRHNA, CDR2 SNTAGT, per germline. The CDR3 nucleotides read TGTGCCAGCAGTAAGACTAGCGGGACGACAGATACGCAGTATTTT. Residues: CASSKTSGTTDTQYF.

The chain carries TRBV6-4 and TRBJ2-1; 8 bases align to TRBD2. V shed 6 bases, J shed 3 bases, and the junction held 7 bases outside the gene matches. This CDR3 is built from 15 residues. Germline V gives CDR1 MRHNA, CDR2 SNTAGT. The CDR3 protein is CASSRSGGDYNEQFF. The CDR3 DNA is TGTGCCAGCAGCCGCAGCGGGGGCGACTACAATGAGCAGTTCTTC.

The chain employs TRBV5-1 and TRBJ1-2, with TRBD1 matching over 10 bases. The J segment lost 7 bases and the V segment lost 2 bases, leaving 8 bases of the junction unmatched. CDR3 length: 15 residues. Germline CDR1 SGHRS, CDR2 YFSETQ. DNA of the CDR3: TGCGCCAGCAGCTTCCCGGGACAGGGGTCTAGTGGCTACACCTTC. Its protein is CASSFPGQGSSGYTF.

The rearrangement joins TRBV12-5 to TRBJ2-1, with TRBD2 identical over 8 bases. V dropped 0 bases and J dropped 4; count of bases not matched to a gene: 5. The length of the CDR3 is 16 residues. The V gene's germline CDR1 is LGHNT and CDR2 FRNRAP. CDR3 in amino acids: CASGLVLSGGYNEQFF. As DNA, the CDR3 is TGTGCTAGTGGTTTGGTACTTTCGGGGGGGTACAATGAGCAGTTCTTC.

The gene calls are TRBV5-4 and TRBJ2-7, with D uncertain. Germline V gene sequence: CDR1 SGHNT, CDR2 YYREEE (reference sequence). This CDR3 spans 12 amino acids. V lost 3 bases, J lost 4 bases, and 8 bases lay in between. Here the CDR3 DNA reads TGTGCCAGCAGCTATGGGCGGTACGAGCAGTACTTC. Residues: CASSYGRYEQYF.

The rearrangement links TRBV11-3 to TRBJ1-2; no definite D call. Germline assignment: CDR1 SGHNT and CDR2 YENEEA. Trimming removed 3 bases from V and 2 bases from J, with 13 bases in between. The CDR3 totals 15 residues. The CDR3 spells CASSFGAASNYGYTF. CDR3 in DNA: TGTGCCAGCAGCTTTGGTGCAGCTTCGAACTATGGCTACACCTTC.